The 9 T cell receptor beta chains given below trace back to one sample, sequenced in a study of cytomegalovirus exposure and HLA in healthy donors. Researchers ran the PCR with 60 Vbeta and 13 Jbeta primers. Repertoires were generated with immunoSEQ multiplex PCR, while TCRdb's copy carries only in-frame clones and drops some. This table holds around 100,000 clones, approximately 80% found once. Sequenced input: PBMCs. All receptors derive from a woman aged 30 to 39 in good health and CMV-seronegative.

The chain recombines TRBV5-6 with TRBJ1-1; D remains unclear. Between the trimmed V and J ends, which lost 0 bases and 11 bases, there was a span of 17 bases. CDR3 length equals 14 residues. Germline loops: CDR1 SGHDT, CDR2 YYEEEE. The CDR3 spells CASSLGRLHTGAFF. The CDR3 DNA reads as TGTGCCAGCAGCTTGGGCAGACTCCACACTGGGGCTTTCTTT.

The V gene is TRBV5-1, the J gene TRBJ2-7; TRBD2 aligns across 8 bases. Trimming removed 0 bases from V and 2 bases from J; junction bases left unmatched: 4. The CDR3 contains 15 residues. Germline lookup yields CDR1 SGHRS and CDR2 YFSETQ. CDR3 sequence (DNA): TGCGCCAGCAGCTTGGCCGGGGGGGCTACCTACGAGCAGTACTTC. Translated: CASSLAGGATYEQYF.

This rearrangement joins TRBV27 to TRBJ1-1; 9 nucleotides align to TRBD1. This CDR3 is built from 15 residues. J lost 7 bases, V lost 6 bases, and 12 bases had no gene match. Per germline, CDR1 MNHEY and CDR2 SMNVEV (reference sequence). The CDR3 loop reads CASRLTGTGTNEAFF. CDR3 DNA sequence: TGTGCCAGCAGACTTACGGGGACAGGGACTAATGAAGCTTTCTTT.

This clone turned up a few times. This rearrangement joins TRBV19 to TRBJ1-4; weak D call: TRBD1 (5 bases). The V end was cut by 3 bases, the J end by 6 bases, with 29 bases between. Germline-derived CDR1 and CDR2 are LNHDA and SQIVND (reference sequence). The CDR3 length is 20 residues. The CDR3 DNA reads TGTGCCAGTAGTATTCGCCACCAGCCCAGGGTTCTGGCTCAGGATGAAAAACTGTTTTTT. Translation gives CASSIRHQPRVLAQDEKLFF.

V is TRBV6-1 and J is TRBJ1-2; the match to TRBD1 covers 9 bases. This CDR3 contains 14 residues. Germline V lookup: CDR1 MNHNS, CDR2 SASEGT. With V trimmed by 6 bases and J by 7 bases, 9 bases remained unmatched. The CDR3 DNA is TGTGCCAGCAGGGGACAGGGCGGGAAAATTGGCTACACCTTC. Amino acid sequence: CASRGQGGKIGYTF.

V gene TRBV2 combines with J gene TRBJ2-6; D is perhaps TRBD2 (5 bases). Germline CDR1 reads SNHLY; CDR2 reads FYNNEI. This CDR3 is built from 18 residues. V lost 6 bases, J lost 5 bases, and 23 bases lay in between. The CDR3 loop is CASRTREGPNLRANVLTF. In DNA form, the CDR3 reads TGTGCCAGCAGGACCCGAGAGGGCCCTAACCTGAGGGCCAACGTCCTGACTTTC.

This sequence joins TRBV30 and TRBJ1-5, with a tentative D call TRBD1 (5 bases). This CDR3 comprises 13 residues. CDR1 is GTSNPN and CDR2 is SVGIG in the germline V gene (reference sequence). The germline V and J ends were trimmed by 3 bases and 2 bases, with 8 bases remaining between them. The CDR3 DNA reads as TGTGCCTGGAGGCAGGGCCGCAATCAGCCCCAGCATTTT. This codes for CAWRQGRNQPQHF.

The chain uses TRBV2 and TRBJ2-7; D is possibly TRBD1 (6 bases). Germline V gene lookup returns CDR1 SNHLY and CDR2 FYNNEI. CDR3 size: 12 residues. V lost 4 bases and J 6 bases, leaving 10 bases between the germline ends. CDR3 protein: CASSGQASEQYF. The CDR3 DNA follows: TGTGCCAGCAGTGGACAGGCTTCCGAGCAGTACTTC.

In its sample, this clone was seen a few times. This chain uses TRBV2 with TRBJ2-1, with D possibly matching TRBD2 (7 bases). The CDR3 spans 15 residues. Trimming left V 0 bases short and J 12 bases short, with 18 bases between. The germline CDR1 and CDR2 sequences are SNHLY and FYNNEI. The CDR3 nucleotides are TGTGCCAGCAGTGAAGCGCTAATAACGGGGGGCGGGCAGTTCTTC. Amino acid sequence: CASSEALITGGGQFF.